This entry lists 18 T cell receptor beta chains sequenced from one sample in a study of tumor-infiltrating lymphocytes in primary liver carcinoma. The input was 500 ng total RNA; TCR beta cDNA was made from it with a constant-region primer. For TCR beta, libraries were produced by three nested multiplex PCR rounds using slightly modified ARM-PCR. The first two PCR rounds, around 10 cycles each, used TRBV1-TRBV30 forward primers and a C-beta reverse primer. TCRdb re-derived calls from the multiplex PCR reads in MiXCR, one entry per CDR3 protein. Here the sample spans 90,000 to 110,000 distinct CDR3 sequences, roughly 80% being singletons. Joint extraction of RNA and DNA used roughly 17-32 mg of bulk tissue that was unsorted. Specimen: liver tumor tissue from sampling region 3. Subset given: tumor region T3, left-lateral pole. These receptors originate from a middle-aged man with primary liver carcinoma and hepatitis B virus infection.

The CDR3, as DNA: TGCAGCGTCGGTATAGGGTGGGGGATGAACACTGAAGCTTTCTTT. The encoded protein is CSVGIGWGMNTEAFF. V gene TRBV29-1 combines with J gene TRBJ1-1; possible D gene TRBD1, 5 bases. Germline V gene lookup returns CDR1 SQVTM and CDR2 ANQGSEA. CDR3 length equals 15 residues. The V and J ends lost 6 bases and 0 bases respectively, with 17 bases between them.

Remarks on this clonotype: This is likely a read error, given that the CDR3 carries no conserved phenylalanine or tryptophan at its end. The genes are TRBV11-1 and TRBJ2-7, with a possible D match to TRBD2 (6 bases). Germline CDR1 reads SGHAT; CDR2 reads FQDESV (reference sequence). This CDR3 is built from 15 residues. The CDR3 nucleotides are TGTACCAGCAGCTTAACAGGATCGGGAGAATACGAGCAGTACCTC. Amino acids: CTSSLTGSGEYEQYL.

This clonotype was seen once. This CDR3 is missing its conserved last phenylalanine or tryptophan, likely due to a read error. The V call is TRBV12-3 or TRBV12-4, the J call TRBJ2-2; D possibly corresponds to TRBD2 (6 bases). The CDR3 consists of 14 residues. In DNA form, the CDR3 reads TGTGCCAGCAGTTTGCGGTTAAGTGGCGGGGACCTGTTTTGT. As protein: CASSLRLSGGDLFC.

Notes on this clonotype: Sequence at one end of the junction differs from germline and may be a read error. The rearrangement uses TRBV4-3 and TRBJ2-7; D is perhaps TRBD2 (5 bases). CDR3 length: 13 residues. Germline V gene data show CDR1 as LGHNA and CDR2 as YSLEER. The CDR3 DNA follows: TGCGCCAGCAGCCAAGTTGGGGAGTCCAAGCAATACTTC. This translates into CASSQVGESKQYF.

The chain recombines TRBV6-1 with TRBJ2-6, with D maybe TRBD1 (5 bases). Germline V gives CDR1 MNHNS, CDR2 SASEGT. The length of the CDR3 is 16 residues. Trimming pared 2 bases from V and 4 bases from J, leaving 12 bases between. Here the CDR3 DNA reads TGTGCCAGCAGTGAACAGGGTATGACAGGGGCCAACGTCCTGACTTTC. Amino acid sequence: CASSEQGMTGANVLTF.

To note about this clonotype: Mismatch with germline at one junction end may stem from a read error. The chain employs TRBV6-5 and TRBJ2-7; D tentatively reads TRBD1 or TRBD2 (6 bases each). The CDR3 is made up of 16 amino acids. Germline lookup yields CDR1 MNHEY and CDR2 SVGAGI. In nucleotides, the CDR3 is TGTGCCTGCAAGGGGGGTGCTGGCGGGGATACCTACGAGCAATACTTC. Amino acids: CACKGGAGGDTYEQYF.

The sample holds many counts of this clonotype. The V and J genes are TRBV5-4 and TRBJ2-4; perhaps TRBD1 as D (6 bases). Germline values: CDR1 SGHNT, CDR2 YYREEE (reference sequence). This CDR3 is 13 amino acids long. The V end lost 3 bases, the J end lost 8 bases, and 12 bases lay between the germline ends. CDR3 loop: CASSSGQRDIQYF. The DNA for the CDR3 is TGTGCCAGCAGCTCCGGACAGAGGGACATTCAGTACTTC.

This clonotype was picked up one time. One end of the junction is discordant with germline, which a read error may explain. The chain links TRBV11-1 to TRBJ2-1; D is undetermined. Germline V lookup: CDR1 SGHAT, CDR2 FQDESV (reference sequence). This CDR3 is 13 amino acids long. The CDR3 DNA is TGTGCCAGCAGCCCCCGGATATACAGTGAGCAATTCTTC. Amino acid sequence: CASSPRIYSEQFF.

In regard to this clonotype: At one of its ends the junction is not consistent with the germline gene, which may arise from a read error. The genes are TRBV29-1 and TRBJ2-2; D may be TRBD2 (6 bases). The germline CDR1 and CDR2 sequences are SQVTM and ANQGSEA. This CDR3 has 15 residues. CDR3 protein: CNVETSTANTGDLFF. CDR3 DNA sequence: TGCAACGTTGAGACTAGTACGGCGAACACCGGGGACCTGTTTTTT.

As to this clonotype: This may be a read error: a much more frequent sequence differs by one nucleotide. The genes are TRBV7-9 and TRBJ1-1; TRBD1 is a possible D gene (6 bases). The CDR3 extends over 13 amino acids. Per germline, CDR1 SEHNR and CDR2 FQNEAQ (reference sequence). Here the CDR3 reads CVSSSGRGTEAFF. The CDR3 DNA sequence: TGTGTCAGCAGCTCAGGCAGGGGCACTGAAGCTTTCTTT.

With respect to this clonotype: This CDR3 fails to terminate in the conserved phenylalanine or tryptophan, so it likely reflects a read error. The limits of the CDR3 on the DNA are not certain, so only TCRdb's listed CDR3 is given. V is TRBV6-1 and J is TRBJ2-2; the D segment call TRBD2 is taken from the table without a DNA check. 16 amino acids form the CDR3, both terminal residues included. Germline CDR1 and CDR2: MNHNS and SASEGT. CDR3: CASSVTSGRAGGEMFV.

To note about this clonotype: The missing conserved phenylalanine or tryptophan at the end of this CDR3 makes a read error likely. This chain links TRBV5-1 with TRBJ2-3; D is uncertain. The V end was cut by 8 bases, the J end by 3 bases, with 13 bases between. CDR1 SGHRS and CDR2 YFSETQ come from the germline V gene. This CDR3 comprises 13 residues. CDR3 bases: TGCGCCAGGAGCCCGACGAGAACAGATACGCAGTATGTT. Translating it yields CARSPTRTDTQYV.

A word on this clonotype: The junction departs from the called germline gene at one end, perhaps through a read error. J is TRBJ1-5 and V is TRBV28, with TRBD1 matching 12 bases. The germline V gene has CDR1 MDHEN and CDR2 SYDVKM. The CDR3 covers 16 residues. CDR3 sequence: CARSLGGTGGSQPQHF. The DNA for the CDR3 is TGTGCCAGGAGTTTAGGCGGGACAGGGGGCAGTCAGCCTCAGCATTTT.

A note on this clonotype: The junction differs from germline at one of its ends, possibly a read error. The V gene is TRBV6-6, the J gene TRBJ2-1; D unclear. There are 14 residues in the CDR3. Germline-derived CDR1 and CDR2 are MNHNY and SVGAGI (reference sequence). For the CDR3, the DNA is TGTGTCAGCAGTTACTCGATCGAGCGCAATGAGCAGTTATTC. This translates into CVSSYSIERNEQLF.

With respect to this clonotype: At one boundary the junction diverges from the germline segment, which might be a read error. The chain is built from TRBV7-9 and TRBJ2-6; maybe TRBD1 (6 bases). The CDR3 has 15 residues. Germline V lookup: CDR1 SEHNR, CDR2 FQNEAQ (reference sequence). The CDR3 here is CSSRGRGSGANVLTF. DNA for the CDR3: TGTTCCAGCAGGGGCAGGGGCTCTGGGGCCAACGTCCTGACTTTC.

This clonotype qualifies as medium-sized. This rearrangement joins TRBV12-3 or TRBV12-4 to TRBJ2-5, with TRBD2 identical over 7 bases. J lost 7 bases, V lost 7 bases, and 12 bases had no gene match. There are 14 residues in the CDR3. DNA of the CDR3: TGTGCCAGCATCCCCCGGGAGGATCTGTTGACCCAGTACTTC. Its translation: CASIPREDLLTQYF.

Remarks on this clonotype: An end of the junction does not agree with germline; a read error may underlie this. The rearrangement joins TRBV5-5 to TRBJ1-1, with 7 bases aligning to TRBD1. The CDR3 is 13 amino acids. Germline V gives CDR1 SGHKS, CDR2 YYEKEE (reference sequence). In DNA form, the CDR3 reads TGTGCCAGCAGCCAGACAGGGAGTACTGGAGCTTTCTTT. Amino acids: CASSQTGSTGAFF.

About this clonotype: A single base separates this from a much larger clone, so it may be a read error. Given the absence of the conserved phenylalanine or tryptophan at the CDR3 end, a read error is likely. The chain combines TRBV20-1 with TRBJ1-2; D gene ambiguous. The CDR3 totals 12 residues. Germline lookup yields CDR1 DFQATT and CDR2 SNEGSKA (reference sequence). With 4 bases removed from V and 2 bases from J, the gap between germline ends came to 8 bases. CDR3 sequence (DNA): TGCAGTGCTAAGACACTCAACTATGGCTACACCGTC. This translates into CSAKTLNYGYTV.